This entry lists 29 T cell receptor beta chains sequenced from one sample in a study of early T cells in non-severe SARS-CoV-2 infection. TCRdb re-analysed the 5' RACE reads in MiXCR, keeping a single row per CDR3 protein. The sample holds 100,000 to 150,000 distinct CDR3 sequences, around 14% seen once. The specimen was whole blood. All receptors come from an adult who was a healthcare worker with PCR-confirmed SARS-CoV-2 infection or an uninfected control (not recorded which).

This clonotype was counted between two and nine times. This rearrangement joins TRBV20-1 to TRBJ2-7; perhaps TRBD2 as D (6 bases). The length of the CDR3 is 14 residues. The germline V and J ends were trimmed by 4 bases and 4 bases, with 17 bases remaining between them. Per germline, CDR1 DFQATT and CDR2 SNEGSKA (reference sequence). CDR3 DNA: TGCAGTGCTATCCGGGACTCAGATCCATACGAGCAGTACTTC. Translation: CSAIRDSDPYEQYF.

The CDR3, as DNA: TGCGCCAGCATAAAGGCGGGAGGGCTGAGGGAGACCCAGTACTTC. Encoded protein: CASIKAGGLRETQYF. V and J are TRBV10-1 and TRBJ2-5; 9 positions match TRBD2. The V segment lost 7 bases and the J segment 5 bases; nucleotides outside the gene matches: 11. The CDR3 runs to 15 residues. Per germline, CDR1 WNHNN and CDR2 SYGVQD (reference sequence).

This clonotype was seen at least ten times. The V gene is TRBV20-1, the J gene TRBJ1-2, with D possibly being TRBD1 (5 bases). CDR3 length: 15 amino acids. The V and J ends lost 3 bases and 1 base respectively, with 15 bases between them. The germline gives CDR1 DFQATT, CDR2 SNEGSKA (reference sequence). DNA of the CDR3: TGCAGTGCTAGGGACTCTGGACAAGATAACTATGGCTACACCTTC. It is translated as CSARDSGQDNYGYTF.

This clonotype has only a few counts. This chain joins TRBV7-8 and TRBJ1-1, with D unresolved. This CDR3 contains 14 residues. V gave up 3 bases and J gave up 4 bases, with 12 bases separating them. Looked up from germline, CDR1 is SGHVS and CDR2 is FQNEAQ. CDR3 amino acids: CASSFQLGSTEAFF. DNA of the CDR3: TGTGCCAGCAGCTTTCAGCTCGGGAGCACTGAAGCTTTCTTT. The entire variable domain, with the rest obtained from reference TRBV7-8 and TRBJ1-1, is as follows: GAGVSQSPRYKVAKRGQDVALRCDPISGHVSLFWYQQALGQGPEFLTYFQNEAQLDKSGLPSDRFFAERPEGSVSTLKIQRTQQEDSAVYLCASSFQLGSTEAFFGQGTRLTVV.

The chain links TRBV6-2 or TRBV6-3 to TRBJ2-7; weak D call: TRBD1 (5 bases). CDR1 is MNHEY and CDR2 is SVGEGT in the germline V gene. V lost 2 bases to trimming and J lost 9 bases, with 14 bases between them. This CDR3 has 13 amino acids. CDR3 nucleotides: TGTGCCAGCAGTTACCCCGCAGGGCCGGGGCAGTACTTC. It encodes CASSYPAGPGQYF.

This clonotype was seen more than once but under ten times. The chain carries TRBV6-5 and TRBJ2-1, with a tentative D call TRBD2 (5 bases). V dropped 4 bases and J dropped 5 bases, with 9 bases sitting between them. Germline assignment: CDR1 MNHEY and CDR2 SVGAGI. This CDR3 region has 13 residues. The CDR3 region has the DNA TGTGCCAGCAGTTTCGGGGAACACAATGAGCAGTTCTTC. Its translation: CASSFGEHNEQFF.

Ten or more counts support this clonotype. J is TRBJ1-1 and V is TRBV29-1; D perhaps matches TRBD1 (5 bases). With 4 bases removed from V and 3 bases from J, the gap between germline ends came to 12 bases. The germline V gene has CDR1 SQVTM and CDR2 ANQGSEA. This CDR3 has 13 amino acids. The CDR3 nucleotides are TGCAGCGTTGCACGGGCGGGGGACACTGAAGCTTTCTTT. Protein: CSVARAGDTEAFF.

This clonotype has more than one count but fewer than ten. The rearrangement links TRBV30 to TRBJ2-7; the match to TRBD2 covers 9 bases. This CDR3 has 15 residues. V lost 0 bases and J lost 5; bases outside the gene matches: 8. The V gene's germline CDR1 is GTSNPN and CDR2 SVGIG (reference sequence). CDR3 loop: CAWSVPRVAGDEQYF. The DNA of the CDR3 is TGTGCCTGGAGTGTACCGAGGGTAGCGGGGGACGAGCAGTACTTC.

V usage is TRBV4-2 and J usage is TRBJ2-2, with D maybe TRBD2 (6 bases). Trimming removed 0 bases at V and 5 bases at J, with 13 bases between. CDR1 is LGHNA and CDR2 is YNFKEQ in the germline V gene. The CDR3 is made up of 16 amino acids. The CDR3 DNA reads TGTGCCAGCAGCCAAGAGTGGACTAAATATACCGGGGAGCTGTTTTTT. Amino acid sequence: CASSQEWTKYTGELFF.

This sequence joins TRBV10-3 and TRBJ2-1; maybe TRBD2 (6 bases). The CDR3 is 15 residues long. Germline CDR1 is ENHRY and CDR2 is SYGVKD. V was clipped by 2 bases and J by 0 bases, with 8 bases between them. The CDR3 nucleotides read TGTGCCATCAGTGAGGGGGGGAGCTCCTACAATGAGCAGTTCTTC. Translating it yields CAISEGGSSYNEQFF.

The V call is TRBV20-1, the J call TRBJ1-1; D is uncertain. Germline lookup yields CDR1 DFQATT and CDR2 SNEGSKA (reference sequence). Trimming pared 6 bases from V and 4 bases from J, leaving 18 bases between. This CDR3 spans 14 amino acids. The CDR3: CSATSRTLTTEAFF. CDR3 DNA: TGCAGTGCCACCTCTCGGACCCTAACCACTGAAGCTTTCTTT.

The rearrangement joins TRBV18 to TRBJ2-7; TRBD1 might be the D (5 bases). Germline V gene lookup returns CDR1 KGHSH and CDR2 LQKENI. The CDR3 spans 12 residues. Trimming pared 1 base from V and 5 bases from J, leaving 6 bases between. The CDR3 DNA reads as TGTGCCAGCTCACCACAGGGGAACGAGCAGTACTTC. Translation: CASSPQGNEQYF. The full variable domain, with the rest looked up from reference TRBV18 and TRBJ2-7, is NAGVMQNPRHLVRRRGQEARLRCSPMKGHSHVYWYRQLPEEGLKFMVYLQKENIIDESGMPKERFSAEFPKEGPSILRIQQVVRGDSAAYFCASSPQGNEQYFGPGTRLTVT.

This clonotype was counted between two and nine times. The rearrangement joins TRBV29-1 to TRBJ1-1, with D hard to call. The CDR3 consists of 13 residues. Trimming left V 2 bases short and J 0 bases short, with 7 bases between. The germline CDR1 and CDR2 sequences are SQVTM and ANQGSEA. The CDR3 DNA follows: TGCAGCGTTGAACGCAGCATGAACACTGAAGCTTTCTTT. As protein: CSVERSMNTEAFF.

Written as DNA, the CDR3 is TGTGCCAGTAGTTCCGGACAGACCTACGAGCAGTACTTC. This encodes CASSSGQTYEQYF. V and J are TRBV19 and TRBJ2-7, with a tentative D call TRBD1 (6 bases). CDR1 and CDR2 (germline): LNHDA, SQIVND (reference sequence). The ends were cut back, 5 bases at V and 2 bases at J, with 10 bases in the middle. The CDR3 loop spans 13 amino acids.

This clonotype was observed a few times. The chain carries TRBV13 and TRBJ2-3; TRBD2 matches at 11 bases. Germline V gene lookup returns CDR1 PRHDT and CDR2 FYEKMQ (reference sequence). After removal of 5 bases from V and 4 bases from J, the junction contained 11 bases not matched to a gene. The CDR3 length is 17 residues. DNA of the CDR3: TGTGCCAGCAGCACCTCTACTAGCGGGGGTTGGGCAGATACGCAGTATTTT. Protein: CASSTSTSGGWADTQYF.

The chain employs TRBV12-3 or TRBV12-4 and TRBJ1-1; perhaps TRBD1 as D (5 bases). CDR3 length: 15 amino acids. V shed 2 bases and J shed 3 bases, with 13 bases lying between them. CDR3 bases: TGTGCCAGCAGTTTAAAGGGACGGTTGGACACTGAAGCTTTCTTT. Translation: CASSLKGRLDTEAFF.

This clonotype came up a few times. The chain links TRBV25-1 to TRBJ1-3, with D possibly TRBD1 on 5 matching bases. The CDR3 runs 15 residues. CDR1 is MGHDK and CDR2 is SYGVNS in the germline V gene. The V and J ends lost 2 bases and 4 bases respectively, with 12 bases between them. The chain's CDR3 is CASSEPGPWGNTIYF. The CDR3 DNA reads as TGTGCCAGCAGTGAACCGGGACCGTGGGGAAACACCATATATTTT.

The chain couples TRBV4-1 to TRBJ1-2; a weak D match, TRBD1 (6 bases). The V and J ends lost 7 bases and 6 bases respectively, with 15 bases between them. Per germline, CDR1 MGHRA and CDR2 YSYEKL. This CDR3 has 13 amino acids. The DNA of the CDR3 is TGCGCCAGCACGCTAAATCAGGGGAATGGCTACACCTTC. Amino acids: CASTLNQGNGYTF.

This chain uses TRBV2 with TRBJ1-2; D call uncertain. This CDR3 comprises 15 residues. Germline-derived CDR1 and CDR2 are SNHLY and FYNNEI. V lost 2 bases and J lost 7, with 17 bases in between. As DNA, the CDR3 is TGTGCCAGCAGTGAATTGTTGGGAGTCAGTAGTGGCTACACCTTC. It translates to CASSELLGVSSGYTF.

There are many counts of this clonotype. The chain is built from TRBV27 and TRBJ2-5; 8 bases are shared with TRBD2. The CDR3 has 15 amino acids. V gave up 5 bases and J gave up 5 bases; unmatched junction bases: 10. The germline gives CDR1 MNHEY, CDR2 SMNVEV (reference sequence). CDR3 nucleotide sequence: TGTGCCAGCAGTGACGGACTAGCAATGATGGAGACCCAGTACTTC. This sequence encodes CASSDGLAMMETQYF.

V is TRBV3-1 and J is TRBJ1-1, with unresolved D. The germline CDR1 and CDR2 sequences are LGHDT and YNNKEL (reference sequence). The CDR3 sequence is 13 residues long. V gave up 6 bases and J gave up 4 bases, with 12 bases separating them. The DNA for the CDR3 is TGTGCCAGCAGAGCACTAATGGGCACTGAAGCTTTCTTT. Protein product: CASRALMGTEAFF.

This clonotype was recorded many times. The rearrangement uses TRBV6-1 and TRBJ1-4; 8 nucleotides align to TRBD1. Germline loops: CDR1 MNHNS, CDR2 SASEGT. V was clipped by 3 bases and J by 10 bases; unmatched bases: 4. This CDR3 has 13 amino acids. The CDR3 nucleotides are TGTGCCAGCAGTGAGGACAGGGACGGAAAACTGTTTTTT. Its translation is CASSEDRDGKLFF.

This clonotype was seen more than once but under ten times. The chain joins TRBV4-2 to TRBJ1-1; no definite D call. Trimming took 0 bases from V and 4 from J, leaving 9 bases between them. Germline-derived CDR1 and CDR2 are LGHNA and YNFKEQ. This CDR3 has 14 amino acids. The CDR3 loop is CASSQEDRTTEAFF. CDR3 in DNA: TGTGCCAGCAGCCAAGAGGACCGAACCACTGAAGCTTTCTTT.

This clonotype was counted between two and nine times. The CDR3 DNA reads TGCGCCAGCAGGCCCACAGGGAGCTCCTACAATGAGCAGTTCTTC. It translates to CASRPTGSSYNEQFF. The V and J genes are TRBV4-1 and TRBJ2-1; the D gene is possibly TRBD1 (6 bases). V lost 6 bases and J 0 bases, leaving 12 bases between the germline ends. The CDR3 covers 15 residues. Germline assignment: CDR1 MGHRA and CDR2 YSYEKL.

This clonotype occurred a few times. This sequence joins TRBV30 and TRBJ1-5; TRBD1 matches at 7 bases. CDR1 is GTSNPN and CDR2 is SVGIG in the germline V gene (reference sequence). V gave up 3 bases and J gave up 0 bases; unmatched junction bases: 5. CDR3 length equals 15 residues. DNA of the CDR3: TGTGCCTGGAGCTATGGGACAGCTAGCAATCAGCCCCAGCATTTT. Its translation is CAWSYGTASNQPQHF.

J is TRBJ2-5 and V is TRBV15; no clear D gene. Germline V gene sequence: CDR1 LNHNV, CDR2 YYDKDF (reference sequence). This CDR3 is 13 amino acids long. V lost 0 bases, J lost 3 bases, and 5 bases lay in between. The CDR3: CATSREEKETQYF. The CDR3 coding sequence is TGTGCCACCAGCAGAGAGGAGAAAGAGACCCAGTACTTC.

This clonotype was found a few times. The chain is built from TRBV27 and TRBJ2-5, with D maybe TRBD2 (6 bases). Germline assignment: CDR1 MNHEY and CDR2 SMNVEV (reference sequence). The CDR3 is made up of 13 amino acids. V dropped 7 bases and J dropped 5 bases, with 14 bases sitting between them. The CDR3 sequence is CASKRREAETQYF. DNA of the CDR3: TGTGCCAGCAAGAGAAGGGAGGCGGAGACCCAGTACTTC.

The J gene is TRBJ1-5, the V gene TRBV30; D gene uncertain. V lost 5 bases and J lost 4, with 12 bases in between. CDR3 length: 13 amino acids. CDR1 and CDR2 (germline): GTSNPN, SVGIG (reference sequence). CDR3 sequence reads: CAWSGQLNQPQHF. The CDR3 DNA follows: TGTGCCTGGTCTGGGCAACTTAATCAGCCCCAGCATTTT. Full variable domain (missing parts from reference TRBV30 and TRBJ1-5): SQTIHQWPATLVQPVGSPLSLECTVEGTSNPNLYWYRQAAGRGLQLLFYSVGIGQISSEVPQNLSASRPQDRQFILSSKKLLLSDSGFYLCAWSGQLNQPQHFGDGTRLSIL.

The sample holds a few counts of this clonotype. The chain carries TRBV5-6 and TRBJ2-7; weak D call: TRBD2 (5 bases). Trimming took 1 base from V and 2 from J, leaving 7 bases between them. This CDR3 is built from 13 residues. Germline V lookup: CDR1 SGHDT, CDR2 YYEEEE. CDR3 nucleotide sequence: TGTGCCAGCAGCTTGCGAGGGACCTACGAGCAGTACTTC. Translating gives CASSLRGTYEQYF.